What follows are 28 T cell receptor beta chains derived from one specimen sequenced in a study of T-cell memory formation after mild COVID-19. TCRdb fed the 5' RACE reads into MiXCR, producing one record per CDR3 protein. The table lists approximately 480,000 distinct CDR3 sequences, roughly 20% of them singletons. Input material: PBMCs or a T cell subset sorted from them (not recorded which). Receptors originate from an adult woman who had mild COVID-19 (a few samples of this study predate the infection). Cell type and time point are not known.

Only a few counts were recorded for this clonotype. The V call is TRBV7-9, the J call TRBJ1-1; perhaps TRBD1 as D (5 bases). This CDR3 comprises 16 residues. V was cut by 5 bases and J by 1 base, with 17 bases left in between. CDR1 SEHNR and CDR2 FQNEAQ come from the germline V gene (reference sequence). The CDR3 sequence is CASSPQWGGSNTEAFF. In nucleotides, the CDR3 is TGTGCCAGCAGCCCTCAGTGGGGCGGCTCGAACACTGAAGCTTTCTTT.

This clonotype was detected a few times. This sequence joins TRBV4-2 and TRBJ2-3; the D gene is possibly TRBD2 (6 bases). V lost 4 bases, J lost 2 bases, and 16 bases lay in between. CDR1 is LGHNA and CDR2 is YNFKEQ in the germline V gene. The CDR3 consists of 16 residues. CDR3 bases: TGTGCCAGCAGCCTAGGGATTAGCGGATACACAGATACGCAGTATTTT. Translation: CASSLGISGYTDTQYF.

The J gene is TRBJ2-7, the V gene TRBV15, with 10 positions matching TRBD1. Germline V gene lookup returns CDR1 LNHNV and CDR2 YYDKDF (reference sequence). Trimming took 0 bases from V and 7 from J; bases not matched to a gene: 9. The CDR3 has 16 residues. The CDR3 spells CATSREALDRGGEQYF. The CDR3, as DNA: TGTGCCACCAGCAGAGAAGCTTTGGACAGGGGGGGTGAGCAGTACTTC.

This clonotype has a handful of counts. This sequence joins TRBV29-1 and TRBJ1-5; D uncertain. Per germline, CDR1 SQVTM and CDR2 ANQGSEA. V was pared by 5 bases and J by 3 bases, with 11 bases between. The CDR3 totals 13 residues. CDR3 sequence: CSVSAGSNQPQHF. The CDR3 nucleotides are TGCAGCGTTAGCGCGGGCTCCAATCAGCCCCAGCATTTT.

DNA for the CDR3: TGCAGAGCCGCTAGCGGGGAGGTTGAGCAGTTCTTC. The encoded protein is CRAASGEVEQFF. This chain joins TRBV29-1 and TRBJ2-1, with 9 bases matching TRBD2. This CDR3 has 12 residues. Germline V gives CDR1 SQVTM, CDR2 ANQGSEA.

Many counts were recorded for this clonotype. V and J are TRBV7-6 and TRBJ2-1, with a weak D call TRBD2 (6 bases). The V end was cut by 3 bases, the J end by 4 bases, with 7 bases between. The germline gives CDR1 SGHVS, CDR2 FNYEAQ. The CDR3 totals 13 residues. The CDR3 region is CASSLGLYNEQFF. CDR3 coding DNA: TGTGCCAGCAGCTTGGGACTGTACAATGAGCAGTTCTTC.

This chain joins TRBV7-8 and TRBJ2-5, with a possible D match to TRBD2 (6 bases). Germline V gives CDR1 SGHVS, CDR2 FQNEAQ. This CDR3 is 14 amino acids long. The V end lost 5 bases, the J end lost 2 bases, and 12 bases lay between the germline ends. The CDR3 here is CASSIWDSQETQYF. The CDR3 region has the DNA TGTGCCAGCAGCATATGGGACTCGCAAGAGACCCAGTACTTC.

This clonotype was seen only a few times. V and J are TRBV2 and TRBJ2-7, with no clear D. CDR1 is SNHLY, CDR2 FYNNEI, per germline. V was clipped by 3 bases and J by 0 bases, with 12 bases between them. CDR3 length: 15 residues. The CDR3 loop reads CASSEGILGSYEQYF. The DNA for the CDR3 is TGTGCCAGCAGTGAGGGGATTCTCGGCTCCTACGAGCAGTACTTC.

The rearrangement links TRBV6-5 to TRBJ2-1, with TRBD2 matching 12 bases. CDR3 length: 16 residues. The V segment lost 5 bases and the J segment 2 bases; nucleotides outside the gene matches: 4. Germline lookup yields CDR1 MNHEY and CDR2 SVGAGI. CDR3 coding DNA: TGTGCCAGCAGTACTAGCGGGAGGAGAACCTACAATGAGCAGTTCTTC. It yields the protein CASSTSGRRTYNEQFF.

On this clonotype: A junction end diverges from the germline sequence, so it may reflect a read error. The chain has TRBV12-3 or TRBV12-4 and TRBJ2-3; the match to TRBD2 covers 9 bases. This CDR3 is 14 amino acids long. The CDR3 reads CASSLAGHTDTQYF. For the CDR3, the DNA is TGTGCCAGCAGTCTAGCGGGGCACACAGATACGCAGTATTTT.

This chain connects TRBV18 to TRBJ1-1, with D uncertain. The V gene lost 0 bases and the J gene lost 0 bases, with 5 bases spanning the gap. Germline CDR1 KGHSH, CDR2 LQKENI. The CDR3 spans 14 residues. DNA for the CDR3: TGTGCCAGCTCACCACCAGGGATGAACACTGAAGCTTTCTTT. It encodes CASSPPGMNTEAFF.

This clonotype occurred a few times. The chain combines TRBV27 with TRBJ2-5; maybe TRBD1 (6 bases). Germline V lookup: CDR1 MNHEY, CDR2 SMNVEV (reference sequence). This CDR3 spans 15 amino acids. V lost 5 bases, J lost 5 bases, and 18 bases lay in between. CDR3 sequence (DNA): TGTGCCAGCAGTACCGAAGCAGGGGTAATTGAGACCCAGTACTTC. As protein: CASSTEAGVIETQYF.

CDR3 sequence: CASSQKRDYEQYF. The CDR3 nucleotides read TGTGCCAGCAGCCAAAAAAGGGACTACGAGCAGTACTTC. The rearrangement links TRBV4-2 to TRBJ2-7; no clear D. V was pared by 2 bases and J by 3 bases, with 8 bases between. This CDR3 comprises 13 residues. Germline CDR1 is LGHNA and CDR2 is YNFKEQ.

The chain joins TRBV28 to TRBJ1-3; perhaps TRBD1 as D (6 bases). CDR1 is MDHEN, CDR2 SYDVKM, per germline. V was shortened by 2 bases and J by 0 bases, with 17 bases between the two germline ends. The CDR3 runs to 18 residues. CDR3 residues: CASSLPPGTQSSGNTIYF. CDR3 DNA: TGTGCCAGCAGTTTACCCCCCGGGACACAGAGCTCTGGAAACACCATATATTTT.

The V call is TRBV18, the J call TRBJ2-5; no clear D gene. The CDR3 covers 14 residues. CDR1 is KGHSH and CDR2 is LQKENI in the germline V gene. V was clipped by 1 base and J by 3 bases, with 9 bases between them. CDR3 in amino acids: CASSPRSAEETQYF. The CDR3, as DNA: TGTGCCAGCTCACCACGTTCGGCCGAAGAGACCCAGTACTTC.

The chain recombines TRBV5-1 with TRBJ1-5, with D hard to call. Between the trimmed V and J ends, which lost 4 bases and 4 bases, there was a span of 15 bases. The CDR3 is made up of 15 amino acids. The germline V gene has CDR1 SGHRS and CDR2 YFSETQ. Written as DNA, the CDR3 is TGCGCCAGCAGCCCTGAGGCAGGACCTAATCAGCCCCAGCATTTT. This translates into CASSPEAGPNQPQHF.

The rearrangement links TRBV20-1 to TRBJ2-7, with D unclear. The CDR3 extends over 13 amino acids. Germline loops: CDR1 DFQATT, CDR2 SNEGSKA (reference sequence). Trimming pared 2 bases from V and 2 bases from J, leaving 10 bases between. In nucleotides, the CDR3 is TGCAGTGCTAGACTTGCAGAAACCTACGAGCAGTACTTC. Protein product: CSARLAETYEQYF.

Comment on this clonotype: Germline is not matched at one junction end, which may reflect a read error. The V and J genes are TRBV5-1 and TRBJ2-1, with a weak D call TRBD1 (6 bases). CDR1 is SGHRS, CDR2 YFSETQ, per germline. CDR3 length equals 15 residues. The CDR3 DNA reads TGCGCCAGCAGCTTGGACAGGGCTTCCTACAATGAGCAGTTATTC. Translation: CASSLDRASYNEQLF.

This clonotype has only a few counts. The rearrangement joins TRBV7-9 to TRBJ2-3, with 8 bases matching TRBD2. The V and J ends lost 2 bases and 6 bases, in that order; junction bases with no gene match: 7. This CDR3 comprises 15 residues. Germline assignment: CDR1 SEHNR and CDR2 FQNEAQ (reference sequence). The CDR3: CASSLFAGGADTQYF. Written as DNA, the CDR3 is TGTGCCAGCAGCTTATTTGCGGGAGGAGCGGATACGCAGTATTTT.

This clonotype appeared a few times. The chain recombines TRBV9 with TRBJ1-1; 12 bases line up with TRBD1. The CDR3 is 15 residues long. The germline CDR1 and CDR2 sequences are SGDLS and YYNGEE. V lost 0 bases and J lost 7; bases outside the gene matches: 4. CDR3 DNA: TGTGCCAGCAGCGTAGACGGGACAGGGGGCTATGAAGCTTTCTTT. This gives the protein CASSVDGTGGYEAFF.

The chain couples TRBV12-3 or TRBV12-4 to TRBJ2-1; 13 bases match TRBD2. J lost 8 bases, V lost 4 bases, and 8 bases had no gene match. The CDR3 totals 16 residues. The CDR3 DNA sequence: TGTGCCAGCAGTTCCTCACTAGCGGGAGGGCCGGATGAGCAGTTCTTC. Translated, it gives CASSSSLAGGPDEQFF.

The chain's CDR3 is CARSTGPGNTIYF. The CDR3 DNA reads as TGTGCCAGATCTACGGGGCCTGGAAACACCATATATTTT. V usage is TRBV2 and J usage is TRBJ1-3; a possible D gene is TRBD1 (5 bases). With 9 bases removed from V and 2 bases from J, the gap between germline ends came to 11 bases. The germline V gene has CDR1 SNHLY and CDR2 FYNNEI. The CDR3 totals 13 residues.

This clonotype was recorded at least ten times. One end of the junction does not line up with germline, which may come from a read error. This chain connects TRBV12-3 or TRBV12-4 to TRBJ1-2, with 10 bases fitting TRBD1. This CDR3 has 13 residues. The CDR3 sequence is CASSRDRGYGYTF. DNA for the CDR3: TGCGCCAGCAGCCGGGACAGGGGATATGGCTACACCTTC.

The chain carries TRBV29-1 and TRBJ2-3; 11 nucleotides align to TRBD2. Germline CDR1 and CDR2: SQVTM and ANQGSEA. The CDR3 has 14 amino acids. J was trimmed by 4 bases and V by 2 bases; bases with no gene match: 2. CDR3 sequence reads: CSVEIAGGADTQYF. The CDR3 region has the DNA TGCAGCGTTGAAATAGCGGGAGGGGCAGATACGCAGTATTTT.

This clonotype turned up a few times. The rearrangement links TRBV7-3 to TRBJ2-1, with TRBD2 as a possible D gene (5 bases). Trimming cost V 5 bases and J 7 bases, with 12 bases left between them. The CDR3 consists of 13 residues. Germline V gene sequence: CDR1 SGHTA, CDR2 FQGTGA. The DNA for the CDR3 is TGTGCCAGCAGCCCGGACTCACAGAATGAGCAGTTCTTC. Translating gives CASSPDSQNEQFF.

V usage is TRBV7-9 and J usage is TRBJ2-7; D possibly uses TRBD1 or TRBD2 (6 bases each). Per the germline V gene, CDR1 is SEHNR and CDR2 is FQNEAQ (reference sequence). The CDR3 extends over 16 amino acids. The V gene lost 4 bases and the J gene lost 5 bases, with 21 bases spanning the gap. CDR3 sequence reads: CASSSSMGHRRDEQYF. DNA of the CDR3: TGTGCCAGCAGCTCCTCGATGGGACATCGGAGGGACGAGCAGTACTTC.

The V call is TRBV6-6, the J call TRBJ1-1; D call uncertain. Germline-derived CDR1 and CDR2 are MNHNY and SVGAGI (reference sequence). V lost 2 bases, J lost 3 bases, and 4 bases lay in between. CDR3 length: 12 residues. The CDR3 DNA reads TGTGCCAGCAGTTACGCAGACACTGAAGCTTTCTTT. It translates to CASSYADTEAFF.

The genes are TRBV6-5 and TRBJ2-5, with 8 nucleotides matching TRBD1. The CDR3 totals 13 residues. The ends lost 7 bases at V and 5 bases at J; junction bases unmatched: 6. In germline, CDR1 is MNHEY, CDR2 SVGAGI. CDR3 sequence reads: CASIPGGWETQYF. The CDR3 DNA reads TGTGCCAGCATCCCAGGGGGCTGGGAGACCCAGTACTTC.